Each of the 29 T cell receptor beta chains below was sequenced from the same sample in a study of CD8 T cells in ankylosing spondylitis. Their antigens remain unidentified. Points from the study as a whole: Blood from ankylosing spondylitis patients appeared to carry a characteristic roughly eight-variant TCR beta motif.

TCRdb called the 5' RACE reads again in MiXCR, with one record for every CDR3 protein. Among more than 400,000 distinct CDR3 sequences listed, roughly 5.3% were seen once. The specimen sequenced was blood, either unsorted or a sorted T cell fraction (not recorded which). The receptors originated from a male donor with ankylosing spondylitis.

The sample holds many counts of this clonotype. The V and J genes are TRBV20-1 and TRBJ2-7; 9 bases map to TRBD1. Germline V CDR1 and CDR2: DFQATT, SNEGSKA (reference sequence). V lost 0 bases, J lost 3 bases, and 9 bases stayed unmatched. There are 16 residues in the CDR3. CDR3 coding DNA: TGCAGTGCTAGAGATTTGGGGGACAGGGTAAACTACGAGCAGTACTTC. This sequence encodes CSARDLGDRVNYEQYF.

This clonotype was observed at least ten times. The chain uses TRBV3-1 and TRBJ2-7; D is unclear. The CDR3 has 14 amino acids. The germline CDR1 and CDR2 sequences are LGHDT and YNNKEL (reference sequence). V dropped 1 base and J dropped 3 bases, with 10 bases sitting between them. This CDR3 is CASSQGGGNYEQYF. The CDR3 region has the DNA TGTGCCAGCAGCCAAGGCGGCGGAAACTACGAGCAGTACTTC.

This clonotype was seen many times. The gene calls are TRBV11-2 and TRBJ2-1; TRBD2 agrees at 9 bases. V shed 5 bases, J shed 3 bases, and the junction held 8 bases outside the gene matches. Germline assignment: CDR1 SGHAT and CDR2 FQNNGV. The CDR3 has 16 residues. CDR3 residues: CASSESSGDYYNEQFF. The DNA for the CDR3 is TGTGCCAGCAGCGAGTCTAGCGGGGACTACTACAATGAGCAGTTCTTC.

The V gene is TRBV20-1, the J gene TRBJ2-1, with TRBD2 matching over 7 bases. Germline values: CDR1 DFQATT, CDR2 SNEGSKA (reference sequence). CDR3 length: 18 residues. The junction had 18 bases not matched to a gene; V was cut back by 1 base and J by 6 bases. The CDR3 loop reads CSARGLASGKETGNEQFF. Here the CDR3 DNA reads TGCAGTGCTAGAGGGTTAGCTAGCGGAAAAGAAACGGGCAATGAGCAGTTCTTC.

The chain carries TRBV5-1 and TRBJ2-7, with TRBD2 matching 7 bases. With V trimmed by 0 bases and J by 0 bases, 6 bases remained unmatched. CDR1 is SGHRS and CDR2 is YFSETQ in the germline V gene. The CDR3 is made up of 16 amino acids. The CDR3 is CASSLATASGSYEQYF. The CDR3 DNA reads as TGCGCCAGCAGCTTGGCTACGGCTAGCGGCTCCTACGAGCAGTACTTC. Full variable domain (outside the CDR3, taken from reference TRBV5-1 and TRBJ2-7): KAGVTQTPRYLIKTRGQQVTLSCSPISGHRSVSWYQQTPGQGLQFLFEYFSETQRNKGNFPGRFSGRQFSNSRSEMNVSTLELGDSALYLCASSLATASGSYEQYFGPGTRLTVT.

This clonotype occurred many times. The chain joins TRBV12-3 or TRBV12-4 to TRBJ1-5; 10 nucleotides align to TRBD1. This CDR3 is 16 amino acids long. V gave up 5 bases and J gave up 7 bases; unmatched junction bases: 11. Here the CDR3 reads CASSLQGTGVRQPQHF. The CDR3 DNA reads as TGTGCCAGCAGTCTCCAAGGGACAGGGGTACGGCAGCCCCAGCATTTT.

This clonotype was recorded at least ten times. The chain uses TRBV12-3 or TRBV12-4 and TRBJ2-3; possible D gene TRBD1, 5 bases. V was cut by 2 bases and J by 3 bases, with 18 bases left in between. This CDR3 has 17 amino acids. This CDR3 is CASSLMVGQISTDTQYF. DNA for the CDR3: TGTGCCAGCAGTTTAATGGTGGGGCAGATTTCGACAGATACGCAGTATTTT.

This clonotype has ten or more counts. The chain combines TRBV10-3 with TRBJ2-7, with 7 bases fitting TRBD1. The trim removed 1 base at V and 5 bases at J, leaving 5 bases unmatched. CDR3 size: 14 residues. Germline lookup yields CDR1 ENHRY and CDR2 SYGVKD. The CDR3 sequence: CAISELRGLDEQYF. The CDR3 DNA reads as TGTGCCATCAGTGAGTTAAGGGGGCTCGACGAGCAGTACTTC.

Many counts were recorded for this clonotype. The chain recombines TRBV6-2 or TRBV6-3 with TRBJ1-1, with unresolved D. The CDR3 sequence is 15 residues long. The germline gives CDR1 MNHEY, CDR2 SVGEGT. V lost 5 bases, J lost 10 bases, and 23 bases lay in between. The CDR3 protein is CASSPQNGPVDPAFF. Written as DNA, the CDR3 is TGTGCCAGCAGTCCCCAAAACGGGCCGGTCGATCCAGCTTTCTTT.

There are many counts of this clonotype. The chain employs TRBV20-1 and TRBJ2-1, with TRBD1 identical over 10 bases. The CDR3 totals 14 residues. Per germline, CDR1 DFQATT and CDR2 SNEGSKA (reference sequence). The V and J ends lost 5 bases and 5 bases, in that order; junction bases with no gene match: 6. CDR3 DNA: TGCAGTGCTTTAGTTGGGACAGGGGACAATGAGCAGTTCTTC. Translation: CSALVGTGDNEQFF.

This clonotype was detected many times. Here the CDR3 reads CSASLGYNQPQHF. CDR3 bases: TGCAGTGCTAGCCTCGGATACAATCAGCCCCAGCATTTT. The V call is TRBV20-1, the J call TRBJ1-5; no definite D call. Per germline, CDR1 DFQATT and CDR2 SNEGSKA (reference sequence). The CDR3 loop spans 13 amino acids. Trimming shortened V by 3 bases and J by 3 bases, and 9 bases separated the two germline ends.

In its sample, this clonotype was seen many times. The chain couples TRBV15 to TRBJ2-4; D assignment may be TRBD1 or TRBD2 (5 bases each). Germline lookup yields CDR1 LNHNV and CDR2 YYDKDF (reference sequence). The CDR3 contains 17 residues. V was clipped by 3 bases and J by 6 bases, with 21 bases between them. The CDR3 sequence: CATSRPDGTALGNIQYF. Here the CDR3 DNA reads TGTGCCACCAGCAGGCCCGACGGGACGGCCCTGGGAAACATTCAGTACTTC.

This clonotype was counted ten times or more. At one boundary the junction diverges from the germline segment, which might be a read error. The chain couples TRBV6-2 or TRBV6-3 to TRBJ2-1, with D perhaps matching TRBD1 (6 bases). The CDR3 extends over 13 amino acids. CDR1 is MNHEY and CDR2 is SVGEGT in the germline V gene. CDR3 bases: TGTGCCAGCAGTTACTCGAACAGGGCCCCACGGGTCTTC. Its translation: CASSYSNRAPRVF.

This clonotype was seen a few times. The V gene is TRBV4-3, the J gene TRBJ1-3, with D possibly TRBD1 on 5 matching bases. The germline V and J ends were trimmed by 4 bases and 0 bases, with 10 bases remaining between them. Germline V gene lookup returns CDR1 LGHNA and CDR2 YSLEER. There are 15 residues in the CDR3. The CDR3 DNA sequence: TGCGCCAGCAGCCTAGACAGCTACTCTGGAAACACCATATATTTT. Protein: CASSLDSYSGNTIYF.

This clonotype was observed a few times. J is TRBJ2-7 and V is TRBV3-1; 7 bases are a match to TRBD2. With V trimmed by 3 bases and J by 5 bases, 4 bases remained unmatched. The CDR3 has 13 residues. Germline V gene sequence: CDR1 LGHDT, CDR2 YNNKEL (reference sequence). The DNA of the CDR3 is TGTGCCAGCAGCCACGCGGGGGTAAACGAGCAGTACTTC. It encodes CASSHAGVNEQYF.

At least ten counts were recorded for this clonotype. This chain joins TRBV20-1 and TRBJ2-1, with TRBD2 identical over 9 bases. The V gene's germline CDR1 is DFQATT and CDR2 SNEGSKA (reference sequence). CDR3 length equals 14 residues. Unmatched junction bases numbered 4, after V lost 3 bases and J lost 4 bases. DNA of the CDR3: TGCAGTGCTAGGCTAGCGGGGTTGTACAATGAGCAGTTCTTC. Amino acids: CSARLAGLYNEQFF.

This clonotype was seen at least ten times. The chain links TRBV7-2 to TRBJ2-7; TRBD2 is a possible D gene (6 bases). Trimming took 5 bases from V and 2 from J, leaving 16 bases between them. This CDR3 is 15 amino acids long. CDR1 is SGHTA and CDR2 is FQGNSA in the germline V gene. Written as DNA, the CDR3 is TGTGCCAGCAGCCTAACTAGGGCGGGGACCTACGAGCAGTACTTC. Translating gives CASSLTRAGTYEQYF.

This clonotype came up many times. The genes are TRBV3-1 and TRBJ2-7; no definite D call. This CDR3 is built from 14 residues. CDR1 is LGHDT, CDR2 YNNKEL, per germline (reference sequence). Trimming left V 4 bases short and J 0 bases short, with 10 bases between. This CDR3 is CASSLNRISYEQYF. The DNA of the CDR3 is TGTGCCAGCAGCCTCAACAGAATCTCCTACGAGCAGTACTTC.

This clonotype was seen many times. The chain's CDR3 is CASSPHPRLSTHEQYF. The CDR3 coding sequence is TGTGCCAGCAGCCCACACCCCCGGCTGAGCACCCACGAGCAGTACTTC. The rearrangement joins TRBV7-9 to TRBJ2-7, with D unresolved. V lost 5 bases and J lost 5, with 22 bases in between. Looked up from germline, CDR1 is SEHNR and CDR2 is FQNEAQ (reference sequence). This CDR3 comprises 16 residues.

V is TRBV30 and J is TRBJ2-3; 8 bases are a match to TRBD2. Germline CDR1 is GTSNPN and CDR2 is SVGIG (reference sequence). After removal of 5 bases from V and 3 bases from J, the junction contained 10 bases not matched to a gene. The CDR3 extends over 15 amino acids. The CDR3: CAWYSGGPLTDTQYF. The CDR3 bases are TGTGCCTGGTACAGCGGGGGCCCTCTAACAGATACGCAGTATTTT.

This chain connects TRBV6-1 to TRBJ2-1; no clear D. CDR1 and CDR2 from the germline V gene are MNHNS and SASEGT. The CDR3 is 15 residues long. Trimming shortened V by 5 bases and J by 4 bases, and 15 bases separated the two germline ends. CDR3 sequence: CASSLGRRPYNEQFF. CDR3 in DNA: TGTGCCAGCAGTCTCGGCAGGCGACCTTACAATGAGCAGTTCTTC.

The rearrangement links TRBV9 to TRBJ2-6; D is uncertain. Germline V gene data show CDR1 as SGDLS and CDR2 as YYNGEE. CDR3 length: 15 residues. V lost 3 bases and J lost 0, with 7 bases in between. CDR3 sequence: CASSDYGSGANVLTF. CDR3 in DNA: TGTGCCAGCAGCGACTACGGCTCTGGGGCCAACGTCCTGACTTTC.

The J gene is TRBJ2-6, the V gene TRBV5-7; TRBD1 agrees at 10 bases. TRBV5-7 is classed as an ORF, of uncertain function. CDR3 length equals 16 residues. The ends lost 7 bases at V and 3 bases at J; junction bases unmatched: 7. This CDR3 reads CASGQGVFCGANVLTF. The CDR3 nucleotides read TGTGCCAGCGGACAGGGGGTGTTCTGTGGGGCCAACGTCCTGACTTTC.

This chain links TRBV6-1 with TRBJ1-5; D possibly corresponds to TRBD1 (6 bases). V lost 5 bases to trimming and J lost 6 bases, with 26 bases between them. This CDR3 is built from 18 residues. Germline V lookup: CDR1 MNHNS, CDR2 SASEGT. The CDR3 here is CASSRAGGGEVLSQPQHF. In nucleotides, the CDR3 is TGTGCCAGCAGTAGGGCAGGCGGGGGCGAGGTGTTGAGTCAGCCCCAGCATTTT.

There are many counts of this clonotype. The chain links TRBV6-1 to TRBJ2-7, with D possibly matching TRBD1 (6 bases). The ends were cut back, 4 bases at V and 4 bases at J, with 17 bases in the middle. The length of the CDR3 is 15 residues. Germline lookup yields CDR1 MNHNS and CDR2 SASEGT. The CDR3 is CASSVSGTPIYEQYF. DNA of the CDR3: TGTGCCAGCAGTGTCTCTGGGACACCAATTTACGAGCAGTACTTC.

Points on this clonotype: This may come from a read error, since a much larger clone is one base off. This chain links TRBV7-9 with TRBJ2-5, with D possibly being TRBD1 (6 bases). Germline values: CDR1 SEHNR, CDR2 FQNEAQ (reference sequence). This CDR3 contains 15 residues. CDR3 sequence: CTSSLQGNPTETQYF. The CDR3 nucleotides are TGTACCAGCAGCTTACAGGGAAATCCGACAGAGACCCAGTACTTC.

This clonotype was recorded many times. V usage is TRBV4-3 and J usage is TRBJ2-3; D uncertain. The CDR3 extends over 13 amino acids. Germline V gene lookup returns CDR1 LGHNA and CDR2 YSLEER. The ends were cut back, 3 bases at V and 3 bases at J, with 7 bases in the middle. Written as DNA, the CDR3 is TGCGCCAGCAGCCAGGATGTAACAGATACGCAGTATTTT. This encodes CASSQDVTDTQYF.

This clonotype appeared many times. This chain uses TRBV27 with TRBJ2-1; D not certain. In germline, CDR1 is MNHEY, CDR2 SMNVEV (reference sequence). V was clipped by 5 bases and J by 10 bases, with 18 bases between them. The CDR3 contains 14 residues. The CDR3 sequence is CASSGLGGRSEQFF. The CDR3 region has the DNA TGTGCCAGCAGTGGGCTCGGTGGGCGGTCGGAGCAGTTCTTC.

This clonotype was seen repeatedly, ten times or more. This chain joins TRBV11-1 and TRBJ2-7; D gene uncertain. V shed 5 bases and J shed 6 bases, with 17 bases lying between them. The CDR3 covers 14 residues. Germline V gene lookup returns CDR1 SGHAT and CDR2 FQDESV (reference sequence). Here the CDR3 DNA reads TGTGCCAGCAGCCCCCACAGCCCCACTACCGAGCAGTACTTC. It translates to CASSPHSPTTEQYF.